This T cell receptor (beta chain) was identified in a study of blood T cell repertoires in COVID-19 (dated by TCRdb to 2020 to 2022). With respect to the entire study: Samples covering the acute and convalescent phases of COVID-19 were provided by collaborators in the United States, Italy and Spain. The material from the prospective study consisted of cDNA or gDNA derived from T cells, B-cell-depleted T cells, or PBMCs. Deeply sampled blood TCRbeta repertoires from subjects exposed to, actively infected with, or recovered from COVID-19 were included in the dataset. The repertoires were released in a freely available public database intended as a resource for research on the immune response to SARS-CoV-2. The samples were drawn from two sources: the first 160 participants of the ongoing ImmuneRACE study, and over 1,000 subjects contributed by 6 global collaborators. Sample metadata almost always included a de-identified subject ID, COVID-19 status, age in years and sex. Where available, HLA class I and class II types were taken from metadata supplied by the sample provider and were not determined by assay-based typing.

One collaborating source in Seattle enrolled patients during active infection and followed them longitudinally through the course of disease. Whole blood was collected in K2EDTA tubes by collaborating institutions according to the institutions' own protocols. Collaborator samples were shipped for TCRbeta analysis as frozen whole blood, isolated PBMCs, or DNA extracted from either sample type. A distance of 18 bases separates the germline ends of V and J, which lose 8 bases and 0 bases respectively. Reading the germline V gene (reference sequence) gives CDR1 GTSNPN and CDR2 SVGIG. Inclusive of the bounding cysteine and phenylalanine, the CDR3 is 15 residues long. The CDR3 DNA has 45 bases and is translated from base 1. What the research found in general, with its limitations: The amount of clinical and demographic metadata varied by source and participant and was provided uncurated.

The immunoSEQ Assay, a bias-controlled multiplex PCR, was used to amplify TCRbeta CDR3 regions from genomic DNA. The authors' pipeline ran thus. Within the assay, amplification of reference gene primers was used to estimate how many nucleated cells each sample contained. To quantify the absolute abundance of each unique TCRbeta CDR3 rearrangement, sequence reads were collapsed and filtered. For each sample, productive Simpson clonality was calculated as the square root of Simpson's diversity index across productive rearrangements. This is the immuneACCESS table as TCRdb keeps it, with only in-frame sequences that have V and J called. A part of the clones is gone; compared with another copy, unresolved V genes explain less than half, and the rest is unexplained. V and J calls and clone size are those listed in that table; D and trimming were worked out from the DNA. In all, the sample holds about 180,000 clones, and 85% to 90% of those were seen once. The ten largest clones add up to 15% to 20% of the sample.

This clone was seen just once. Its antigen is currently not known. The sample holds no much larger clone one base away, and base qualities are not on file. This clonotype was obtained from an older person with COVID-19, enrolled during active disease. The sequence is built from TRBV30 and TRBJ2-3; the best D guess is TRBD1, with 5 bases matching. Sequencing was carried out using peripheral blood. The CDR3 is CAGSTALISTDTQYF. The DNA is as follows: TGTGCCGGCTCGACAGCGCTGATTAGCACAGATACGCAGTATTTT.